Presented here are 8 T cell receptor beta chains from one specimen sequenced in a study of cytomegalovirus exposure and HLA in healthy donors. Vbeta (60) and Jbeta (13) primers were used in the PCR. Clones were read by immunoSEQ multiplex PCR, and TCRdb kept only the in-frame ones, dropping some. The sample lists 100,000 to 150,000 clones, 77% seen once, with 9.5% to 15% in the top ten. What was sequenced was PBMCs. The receptor source for this set is a woman between 40 and 50 years old in good health and CMV-seropositive.

The chain couples TRBV28 to TRBJ2-3, with D possibly matching TRBD2 (6 bases). Trimming pared 5 bases from V and 2 bases from J, leaving 23 bases between. This CDR3 is built from 18 residues. Germline V gene sequence: CDR1 MDHEN, CDR2 SYDVKM. In DNA, the CDR3 is TGTGCCAGCAGTCCCGGGAGTTTCGTAGCGGTATACACAGATACGCAGTATTTT. As protein: CASSPGSFVAVYTDTQYF.

This clone has just one count. The rearrangement joins TRBV6-1 to TRBJ2-3; D is perhaps TRBD1 (6 bases). Germline V gene data show CDR1 as MNHNS and CDR2 as SASEGT. This CDR3 has 14 amino acids. The V end was cut by 5 bases, the J end by 2 bases, with 11 bases between. The CDR3 DNA is TGTGCCAGCAGTAAGGACAGAGCCACAGATACGCAGTATTTT. It encodes CASSKDRATDTQYF.

The chain is built from TRBV10-1 and TRBJ2-7; 9 bases are shared with TRBD1. Germline V gene sequence: CDR1 WNHNN, CDR2 SYGVQD (reference sequence). The ends lost 5 bases at V and 11 bases at J; junction bases unmatched: 7. The CDR3 contains 12 residues. CDR3 DNA: TGCGCCAGCAGTTCCGGGACAGGGAGGGAGTACTTC. This translates into CASSSGTGREYF.

Worth noting for this clone: Sequence at one end of the junction differs from germline and may be a read error. The rearrangement uses TRBV11-2 and TRBJ2-4, with TRBD2 identical over 9 bases. This CDR3 region has 16 residues. The germline V gene encodes CDR1 SGHAT and CDR2 FQNNGV. CDR3 sequence reads: CASSFYTGTSKNIQCF. CDR3 nucleotide sequence: TGTGCCAGCAGCTTTTATACCGGGACTAGCAAAAACATTCAGTGCTTC.

This chain connects TRBV6-6 to TRBJ1-1; 10 nucleotides agree with TRBD1. This CDR3 contains 16 residues. Losses at the gene ends were 5 bases for V and 5 bases for J; bases not matched to a gene: 11. The V gene's germline CDR1 is MNHNY and CDR2 SVGAGI (reference sequence). CDR3 region: CASSPGTGVGRTEAFF. CDR3 DNA: TGTGCCAGCAGTCCCGGGACAGGGGTAGGTAGGACTGAAGCTTTCTTT.

The gene calls are TRBV4-2 and TRBJ2-2, with D possibly being TRBD2 (6 bases). The V end was cut by 0 bases, the J end by 6 bases, with 11 bases between. Germline V gives CDR1 LGHNA, CDR2 YNFKEQ. This CDR3 region has 15 residues. The CDR3 protein is CASSQDQLASGELFF. The CDR3 bases are TGTGCCAGCAGCCAAGATCAACTAGCATCCGGGGAGCTGTTTTTT.

The V gene is TRBV6-5, the J gene TRBJ2-3; 8 bases line up with TRBD1. The CDR3 sequence is 16 residues long. V lost 4 bases and J lost 2; bases outside the gene matches: 8. CDR1 and CDR2 from the germline V gene are MNHEY and SVGAGI. As DNA, the CDR3 is TGTGCCAGCAGTTCGACCCCGACAGGGGCCACAGATACGCAGTATTTT. This gives the protein CASSSTPTGATDTQYF.

V is TRBV4-2 and J is TRBJ2-6; D might be TRBD2 (7 bases). Germline CDR1 reads LGHNA; CDR2 reads YNFKEQ. This CDR3 comprises 21 residues. With 4 bases removed from V and 1 base from J, the gap between germline ends came to 26 bases. The CDR3 DNA reads as TGTGCCAGCAGCCGCTCGGGGGGCGAACGGCACGTAACTTCTGGGGCCAACGTCCTGACTTTC. Protein sequence: CASSRSGGERHVTSGANVLTF.